This TCR beta chain was recorded in a study of shared clonotypes between healthy human individuals (dated by TCRdb to the early 2020s). Background on the whole study: The cohort comprised two women and a few men aged 18 to 49 years. For each donor, three plates each were used for CD4 naive and CD4 memory, two plates were used for CD8 naive, and one plate was used for CD8 memory. To estimate repertoire size and how much clonotype sharing occurs between individuals, the study deeply sequenced the blood TCR repertoires of about five healthy adults. Libraries were prepared and TCR repertoires were sequenced by different laboratories using diverse techniques, in order to increase sequencing depth and limit assay-specific biases. Between about 0.8 and 8.9 billion PBMCs per donor were obtained by leukapheresis. Broad study findings and their caveats: Even with the large sequencing depth, rarefaction of the sorted-subset datasets indicated that sequencing was incomplete. The small number of donors limited the genetic and exposure-history diversity represented. Naive subsets generally had larger estimated clonotype richness than memory subsets did. Sharing across four donors was observed for around 4.8% of naive CD4, over 3% of naive CD8, roughly 2.4% of memory CD4, and approximately 0.41% of memory CD8 clonotypes. Pairwise subsampling indicated that sequencing depth was expected to affect the degree of clonotype sharing among donors. Clonotypes shared by all four sorted-subset donors showed higher generation probabilities than non-shared clonotypes. Only blood was sampled, and tissue TCR repertoires likely differ from those in blood.

As concerns this clone: Its antigen has not been determined. No much larger clone is present one base from it, and per-base qualities are unavailable.

TCR CDR3 regions were amplified from genomic DNA by multiplex PCR using the deep immunoSEQ assay. Extracted genomic DNA from each cell subset was spread evenly across all wells of several immunoSEQ 96-well plates, with each plate serving as a replicate. Each replicate PCR for sorted subsets received roughly 0.2 ug genomic DNA, equal to roughly 30,000 T cell genomes. The purified libraries were quantified using a Qubit 3.0 fluorometer, sized with a Bioanalyzer 2100, and then quantified again using the KAPA Library Quantification kit. Every immunoSEQ 96-well plate was sequenced on a dedicated single-read 150-cycle Illumina NextSeq 550 flow cell. The authors' pipeline ran thus. Because the immunoSEQ output held only junctional sequences and lacked quality scores, the filtering could not match the filtering applied to full-length reads. To assign V/J genes and CDR3, sequences were annotated using PyIR, a Python wrapper for IgBLAST v1.9, with IMGT germline references. Reads were filtered out if the reads had weak V/J assignments (E-value above 1e-6), no CDR3, stop codons, out-of-frame junctions, or ambiguous translated residues. A V3J clonotype was defined by an identical inferred V gene, J gene, and CDR3 amino acid sequence. The percentage overlap between two repertoires was calculated by dividing the number of shared unique clonotypes by the size of the smaller repertoire. Repertoire richness was assessed with RTK rarefaction, the Chao1 estimator, and Recon v2.1 estimates of unobserved clonotypes. Generation probabilities were computed with OLGA for all TCRbeta clonotypes obtained by the gDNA method from a handful of donors. Here the immuneACCESS table is served through TCRdb, limited to in-frame sequences with V and J called. Missing clones are a known gap in these copies; in checked studies unresolved V genes cover under half, and the rest lacks a known reason. The V and J calls and the clone size are those of that table, but D and trimming were determined from the DNA. Here the sample has roughly 2,000,000 clones; around 95% occur a single time. The ten largest clones add up to about 1.7% of the sample.

At the junction V is shortened by 8 bases and J by 0 bases, with 14 bases in between. The germline V gene supplies CDR1 MGHRA and CDR2 YSYEKL. The CDR3 spans 15 residues, from the cysteine through the phenylalanine. Only CDR3 DNA remains: 45 bases, in frame from the first base. CD8 naive samples were CD45RO-negative cells positively selected for CCR7, giving a CD45RA+CCR7+ population that excluded TemRA cells. Healthy HIV-negative adults with no recently reported acute infections or vaccinations were included as donors. All donors were Caucasian adults living in Nashville, Tennessee, USA. Blood was obtained by leukapheresis, after which PBMCs were separated by Ficoll-Histopaque density gradient centrifugation and cryopreserved in liquid nitrogen vapor phase. Purity and quantity of every magnetically sorted T cell population were checked by analytical flow cytometry. Genomic DNA was isolated from each sorted fraction and quantified by UV absorbance on a Nanodrop 2000c.

Input material: naive CD8+ T cells from PBMCs. According to the study, the label for this sample's cell subset or site signals: CD45RA+CCR7+. The chain employs TRBV4-1 and TRBJ2-1; matching of 6 bases hints at TRBD1 as the D gene. This TCR derives from a young man in good health. Some clones in this sample may be carry-over from other donors' samples. The CDR3 amino acid sequence is: CASQAGAGSYNEQFF. The nucleotides are TGCGCCAGCCAGGCAGGGGCCGGCTCCTACAATGAGCAGTTCTTC.